Presented here are 8 T cell receptor beta chains from one specimen sequenced in a study of radiation and T cells in renal cell carcinoma. Assay used: immunoSEQ multiplex PCR; TCRdb lists only in-frame clones, some missing. The sample holds tens of thousands of clones; around three quarters are singletons and the top ten take 6.5% to 8%. Time point defined: blood 2 weeks post-SBRT. Regarding treatment: 15 Gy SBRT to primary tumor, nephrectomy 4 weeks later. The sequencing used blood, collected from a patient whose treatment included radiotherapy and nephrectomy. Receptors were obtained from a man between 60 and 75 years old with renal cell carcinoma.

The CDR3 is CASSLDEEREQYF. CDR3 coding DNA: TGTGCCAGCAGCTTAGACGAGGAACGCGAGCAGTACTTC. The chain carries TRBV7-7 and TRBJ2-7; D is undetermined. This CDR3 is 13 amino acids long. Germline CDR1 is SSHAT and CDR2 is FNYEAQ (reference sequence). Trimming took off 1 base at V and 6 bases at J, with 10 bases between the two ends.

The chain recombines TRBV5-1 with TRBJ2-5; maybe TRBD1 (5 bases). The germline gives CDR1 SGHRS, CDR2 YFSETQ. Trimming removed 4 bases at V and 2 bases at J, with 15 bases between. CDR3 length: 15 residues. CDR3 amino acids: CASSGAGQVQETQYF. The CDR3 nucleotides read TGCGCCAGCAGCGGGGCTGGACAAGTACAAGAGACCCAGTACTTC.

This rearrangement joins TRBV28 to TRBJ1-2; 8 positions agree with TRBD1. The CDR3 is made up of 15 amino acids. Per the germline V gene, CDR1 is MDHEN and CDR2 is SYDVKM. The V gene end was trimmed by 5 bases and the J gene end by 6 bases; junction bases not matched to a gene: 11. CDR3 region: CASSLYPDREDGYTF. The CDR3 DNA sequence: TGTGCCAGCAGTCTATACCCGGACAGGGAGGATGGCTACACCTTC.

This clone showed up just once. The chain joins TRBV4-1 to TRBJ1-3; 7 bases line up with TRBD1. The junction had 4 bases not matched to a gene; V was cut back by 7 bases and J by 1 base. The CDR3 is made up of 14 amino acids. Germline values: CDR1 MGHRA, CDR2 YSYEKL. CDR3 nucleotides: TGCGCCAGCACTACAGGGGAATCTGGAAACACCATATATTTT. Translated, it gives CASTTGESGNTIYF.

This sequence joins TRBV6-1 and TRBJ2-7; 9 bases align to TRBD2. The V and J ends lost 6 bases and 2 bases, in that order; junction bases with no gene match: 5. The CDR3 runs 14 residues. Germline values: CDR1 MNHNS, CDR2 SASEGT. The CDR3 spells CASSLTSGPYEQYV. As DNA, the CDR3 is TGTGCCAGCAGCTTGACTAGCGGCCCCTACGAGCAGTACGTC.

This chain joins TRBV6-1 and TRBJ1-2; TRBD1 aligns across 8 bases. After removal of 6 bases from V and 4 bases from J, the junction contained 10 bases not matched to a gene. The CDR3 totals 15 residues. Germline CDR1 MNHNS, CDR2 SASEGT. The CDR3 DNA reads TGTGCCAGCAGCTACACAGGGGGGGGATCCTATGGCTACACCTTC. It encodes CASSYTGGGSYGYTF.

The chain uses TRBV5-4 and TRBJ2-2; D may be TRBD1 or TRBD2 (5 bases each). CDR1 SGHNT and CDR2 YYREEE come from the germline V gene (reference sequence). The CDR3 has 16 amino acids. The ends were cut back, 7 bases at V and 2 bases at J, with 18 bases in the middle. CDR3 residues: CASGPGGGYNTGELFF. CDR3 sequence (DNA): TGTGCCAGCGGTCCTGGGGGTGGTTATAACACCGGGGAGCTGTTTTTT.

This clone was seen a few times. The rearrangement joins TRBV5-1 to TRBJ1-1; D not certain. V lost 4 bases and J 3 bases, leaving 19 bases between the germline ends. The CDR3 spans 16 residues. CDR1 is SGHRS and CDR2 is YFSETQ in the germline V gene. The CDR3 sequence is CASSPTATWGDTEAFF. Here the CDR3 DNA reads TGCGCCAGCAGCCCAACCGCTACCTGGGGTGACACTGAAGCTTTCTTT.